This TCR beta chain was identified in a study of blood T cell repertoires in COVID-19. As for the study in general: There were acute and convalescent COVID-19 samples, and they came from the United States, Italy and Spain. In each case, the material was cDNA or gDNA derived from T cells, B-cell-depleted T cells, or PBMCs.

Original processing notes: Researchers report that nucleated cell counts were estimated from reference gene primer amplification. TCRdb's table, derived via immunoSEQ multiplex PCR, lists solely in-frame clones and lacks some. That table furnishes V, J and clone size, whereas the DNA furnished D and trimming. The table has fewer than 250,000 clones, roughly nine tenths seen once; the top ten hold around 1.1%. This CDR3 is 12 amino acids long. Germline V gene data show CDR1 as SGHKS and CDR2 as YYEKEE (reference sequence). Trimming took off 2 bases at V and 3 bases at J, with 5 bases between the two ends.

This TCR derives from a man aged 30-40 years with acute or convalescent COVID-19. This chain joins TRBV5-5 and TRBJ1-2, with a possible D match to TRBD1 (5 bases). The specimen sequenced was peripheral blood. CDR3 in amino acids: CASSFRDYGYTF. The CDR3 coding sequence is TGTGCCAGCAGCTTCAGGGACTATGGCTACACCTTC.